The 9 T cell receptor beta chains given below trace back to one sample, sequenced in a study of regulatory T cells in long-lasting Graves disease. Both iRepertoire HTBI primers and Arm-PCR of CDR3 regions were used to build the TCR beta libraries. TCRdb reanalysed the multiplex PCR reads using MiXCR and keeps one entry per CDR3 protein. In the table there are about 460,000 distinct CDR3 sequences, about 20% of which are singletons. Time point in this sample: persistent/refractory GD, antithyroid drugs over 5 years with positive TRAb. From RNA extracted from PBMCs, the TCR library was made. The sequences come from peripheral blood mononuclear cells (PBMCs), collected when the disease was refractory, from a patient treated with antithyroid drugs. The receptors derive from a female donor with Graves disease.

This clonotype was seen a few times. The chain links TRBV19 to TRBJ1-1; D is undetermined. Trimming cost V 6 bases and J 0 bases, with 17 bases left between them. CDR3 length equals 16 residues. Germline V gives CDR1 LNHDA, CDR2 SQIVND (reference sequence). CDR3 nucleotide sequence: TGTGCCAGTAGCTCTCCACCTAGGAGGGTGAACACTGAAGCTTTCTTT. Amino acid sequence: CASSSPPRRVNTEAFF.

Of note for this clonotype: Relative to the germline gene, one junction end is altered; a read error may explain this. The chain joins TRBV10-3 to TRBJ2-1, with a possible D match to TRBD1 (5 bases). CDR1 is ENHRY and CDR2 is SYGVKD in the germline V gene. CDR3 length: 14 residues. CDR3 loop: CASSEDSSYNEQFF. DNA for the CDR3: TGTGCCAGCAGTGAAGACAGCTCCTACAATGAGCAGTTCTTC.

This clonotype was seen at least ten times. The rearrangement links TRBV7-3 to TRBJ1-1; D remains ambiguous. The V end lost 4 bases, the J end lost 1 base, and 13 bases lay between the germline ends. The CDR3 spans 15 residues. From germline, CDR1 is SGHTA and CDR2 FQGTGA. The CDR3 DNA reads TGTGCCAGCAGCTACCATGCGTCGGGGAACACTGAAGCTTTCTTT. It translates to CASSYHASGNTEAFF.

This clonotype has ten or more counts. The chain joins TRBV12-3 or TRBV12-4 to TRBJ2-2; TRBD2 aligns across 10 bases. The junction had 5 bases not matched to a gene; V was cut back by 6 bases and J by 1 base. The CDR3 totals 16 residues. CDR3 nucleotide sequence: TGTGCCAGCAGCCACGGGACTAGCGAGAACACCGGGGAGCTGTTTTTT. Residues: CASSHGTSENTGELFF.

The chain has TRBV3-1 and TRBJ2-2; D gene unclear. V was shortened by 1 base and J by 6 bases, with 3 bases between the two germline ends. Germline V gene lookup returns CDR1 LGHDT and CDR2 YNNKEL (reference sequence). The CDR3 runs to 12 residues. CDR3 sequence: CASSQVPGELFF. The DNA of the CDR3 is TGTGCCAGCAGCCAAGTACCCGGGGAGCTGTTTTTT. The whole variable domain, filled in from reference TRBV3-1 and TRBJ2-2, reads DTAVSQTPKYLVTQMGNDKSIKCEQNLGHDTMYWYKQDSKKFLKIMFSYNNKELIINETVPNRFSPKSPDKAHLNLHINSLELGDSAVYFCASSQVPGELFFGEGSRLTVL.

As for this clonotype: This probably arose from a read error, given a far larger clone one base away. The CDR3 sequence: CASSSPETEAFF. The CDR3 coding sequence is TGTGCCAGCAGTTCCCCGGAGACTGAAGCTTTCTTT. The chain joins TRBV28 to TRBJ1-1; the D is unclear. The germline CDR1 and CDR2 sequences are MDHEN and SYDVKM. This CDR3 contains 12 residues. The V end was cut by 4 bases, the J end by 5 bases, with 8 bases between.

This clonotype was observed many times. This chain connects TRBV15 to TRBJ1-3, with no clear D. Germline V gene data show CDR1 as LNHNV and CDR2 as YYDKDF (reference sequence). Deletions cut 0 bases from V and 0 bases from J, with 6 bases between. This CDR3 comprises 15 residues. The CDR3 sequence: CATSRDTISGNTIYF. In DNA form, the CDR3 reads TGTGCCACCAGCAGAGATACGATCTCTGGAAACACCATATATTTT.

This clonotype was seen many times. The V gene is TRBV3-1, the J gene TRBJ2-7; D is ambiguous. V shed 5 bases and J shed 3 bases, with 11 bases lying between them. The germline V gene has CDR1 LGHDT and CDR2 YNNKEL (reference sequence). This CDR3 contains 13 residues. Here the CDR3 reads CASSSYSGYEQYF. The CDR3 DNA sequence: TGTGCCAGCAGCTCATATAGTGGCTACGAGCAGTACTTC.

The chain recombines TRBV20-1 with TRBJ2-7; possibly TRBD2 for D (6 bases). Trimming cost V 1 base and J 6 bases, with 13 bases left between them. Germline CDR1 and CDR2: DFQATT and SNEGSKA (reference sequence). The CDR3 is 13 amino acids. CDR3 sequence: CSARGGEYAEQYF. Written as DNA, the CDR3 is TGCAGTGCTAGAGGGGGGGAATATGCCGAGCAGTACTTC.